This T cell receptor (beta chain) was recorded in a study of technical replicates of blood from a few donors. V was trimmed by 5 bases and J by 0 bases, leaving 14 bases between them. The germline CDR1 and CDR2 sequences are SGHTA and FQGNSA. This CDR3 contains 16 residues. This clone has a handful of counts. Produced via immunoSEQ multiplex PCR; TCRdb's table is partial and in-frame only. This repertoire shows some 76,000 clones, under 95% found once; its top ten account for under 0.5%. The TCR comes from a human donor in good health. The sample consisted of T cells isolated from PBMCs. The chain carries TRBV7-2 and TRBJ1-5; D may be TRBD1 (5 bases). CDR3 amino acids: CASSRGGQYSNQPQHF. The CDR3 DNA reads TGTGCCAGCAGCCGGGGGGGTCAGTATAGCAATCAGCCCCAGCATTTT.